Presented here are 16 T cell receptor beta chains from one specimen sequenced in a study of OX40 agonist ivuxolimab in advanced cancers. The data were produced by immunoSEQ multiplex PCR, yet TCRdb's version contains in-frame clones alone and is incomplete. The sample consists of tens of thousands of clones, approximately 81% of them appearing once. This sample comprised CD4+ or CD8+ T cells sorted from blood, obtained in a trial of the OX40 agonist ivuxolimab. The receptors stem from an adult with an advanced solid tumor such as melanoma, head and neck, liver or kidney cancer.

This clone was counted between two and nine times. V gene TRBV7-9 combines with J gene TRBJ2-7; TRBD1 agrees at 9 bases. Trimming cost V 6 bases and J 6 bases; bases outside gene matches: 12. CDR1 is SEHNR, CDR2 FQNEAQ, per germline (reference sequence). This CDR3 has 15 amino acids. The CDR3, as DNA: TGTGCCAGCAGAGCCGGGACAGGGATTCAGTCCGAGCAGTACTTC. Translating gives CASRAGTGIQSEQYF. The variable domain in full, completed from reference TRBV7-9 and TRBJ2-7, reads DTGVSQNPRHKITKRGQNVTFRCDPISEHNRLYWYRQTLGQGPEFLTYFQNEAQLEKSRLLSDRFSAERPKGSFSTLEIQRTEQGDSAMYLCASRAGTGIQSEQYFGPGTRLTVT.

The chain employs TRBV10-2 and TRBJ1-2; 9 bases agree with TRBD1. The germline V gene has CDR1 WSHSY and CDR2 SAAADI. V shed 8 bases and J 5 bases; nucleotides not matched to a gene: 9. The CDR3 spans 14 residues. DNA for the CDR3: TGCGCCAGCGGCTGGACAGGGGATCGGTATGGCTACACCTTC. It codes for CASGWTGDRYGYTF.

The genes are TRBV7-8 and TRBJ1-4; tentative D call: TRBD1 (5 bases). Trimming cost V 2 bases and J 4 bases, with 8 bases left between them. CDR3 length: 14 residues. CDR1 and CDR2 (germline): SGHVS, FQNEAQ. CDR3 sequence (DNA): TGTGCCAGCAGCTTATGGGGGGGTAATGAAAAACTGTTTTTT. Its protein is CASSLWGGNEKLFF.

The chain couples TRBV5-1 to TRBJ2-1; D gene uncertain. The length of the CDR3 is 15 residues. The ends were cut back, 1 base at V and 4 bases at J, with 12 bases in the middle. CDR1 and CDR2 from the germline V gene are SGHRS and YFSETQ. Here the CDR3 reads CASSLSASSYNEQFF. The CDR3 DNA is TGCGCCAGCAGCTTGAGTGCTTCTTCTTACAATGAGCAGTTCTTC.

The table lists this clone with a count of one. CDR3 bases: TGTGCCAGCAGTTTGCCCGGGGGTACTCGACAGGGGAGGGGAGAAAAACTGTTTTTT. This codes for CASSLPGGTRQGRGEKLFF. This chain uses TRBV27 with TRBJ1-4; 8 nucleotides line up with TRBD1. CDR1 and CDR2 from the germline V gene are MNHEY and SMNVEV (reference sequence). Losses at the gene ends were 3 bases for V and 8 bases for J; bases not matched to a gene: 20. The CDR3 extends over 19 amino acids. The variable domain in full, with the rest retrieved from reference TRBV27 and TRBJ1-4, is EAQVTQNPRYLITVTGKKLTVTCSQNMNHEYMSWYRQDPGLGLRQIYYSMNVEVTDKGDVPEGYKVSRKEKRNFPLILESPSPNQTSLYFCASSLPGGTRQGRGEKLFFGSGTQLSVL.

This chain joins TRBV5-6 and TRBJ2-1, with 13 nucleotides matching TRBD2. The CDR3 contains 17 residues. Unmatched junction bases numbered 5, after V lost 4 bases and J lost 1 base. From germline, CDR1 is SGHDT and CDR2 YYEEEE. The CDR3 loop is CASSLMTSGGSYNEQFF. CDR3 coding DNA: TGTGCCAGCAGCCTGATGACTAGCGGGGGGTCCTACAATGAGCAGTTCTTC. The full variable domain, rest sourced from reference TRBV5-6 and TRBJ2-1, is DAGVTQSPTHLIKTRGQQVTLRCSPKSGHDTVSWYQQALGQGPQFIFQYYEEEERQRGNFPDRFSGHQFPNYSSELNVNALLLGDSALYLCASSLMTSGGSYNEQFFGPGTRLTVL.

This chain joins TRBV29-1 and TRBJ1-2; 7 bases are shared with TRBD1. The CDR3 loop spans 12 amino acids. Germline V CDR1 and CDR2: SQVTM, ANQGSEA. Losses at the gene ends were 4 bases for V and 5 bases for J; bases not matched to a gene: 4. CDR3 in amino acids: CSVGGGGYGYTF. In DNA form, the CDR3 reads TGCAGCGTTGGAGGGGGCGGGTATGGCTACACCTTC.

This rearrangement joins TRBV13 to TRBJ2-3, with a weak D call TRBD2 (5 bases). In germline, CDR1 is PRHDT, CDR2 FYEKMQ (reference sequence). Deletions cut 2 bases from V and 0 bases from J, with 9 bases between. This CDR3 is built from 15 residues. CDR3 sequence reads: CASSLFGGSTDTQYF. Here the CDR3 DNA reads TGTGCCAGCAGCTTATTTGGCGGGAGCACAGATACGCAGTATTTT. Using reference TRBV13 and TRBJ2-3 for the parts outside the CDR3, the full variable domain is AAGVIQSPRHLIKEKRETATLKCYPIPRHDTVYWYQQGPGQDPQFLISFYEKMQSDKGSIPDRFSAQQFSDYHSELNMSSLELGDSALYFCASSLFGGSTDTQYFGPGTRLTVL.

The J gene is TRBJ1-1, the V gene TRBV6-6, with D possibly TRBD1 on 5 matching bases. The V gene lost 5 bases and the J gene lost 4 bases, with 17 bases spanning the gap. Germline CDR1 MNHNY, CDR2 SVGAGI (reference sequence). This CDR3 spans 15 amino acids. The CDR3 nucleotides are TGTGCCAGCAGTCCCGGGATGGGCGGGACCACTGAAGCTTTCTTT. This codes for CASSPGMGGTTEAFF.

The CDR3 is CASSELGDYNEQFF. DNA for the CDR3: TGTGCCAGCAGTGAACTTGGGGATTACAATGAGCAGTTCTTC. V usage is TRBV28 and J usage is TRBJ2-1; D not resolved. CDR1 and CDR2 from the germline V gene are MDHEN and SYDVKM. V lost 5 bases to trimming and J lost 4 bases, with 12 bases between them. There are 14 residues in the CDR3. The entire variable domain, with the rest obtained from reference TRBV28 and TRBJ2-1, is as follows: DVKVTQSSRYLVKRTGEKVFLECVQDMDHENMFWYRQDPGLGLRLIYFSYDVKMKEKGDIPEGYSVSREKKERFSLILESASTNQTSMYLCASSELGDYNEQFFGPGTRLTVL.

This clone was picked up one time. V and J are TRBV15 and TRBJ1-2; the match to TRBD1 covers 11 bases. After removal of 0 bases from V and 3 bases from J, the junction contained 9 bases not matched to a gene. Looked up from germline, CDR1 is LNHNV and CDR2 is YYDKDF (reference sequence). This CDR3 comprises 18 residues. This chain's CDR3 is CATSREVDRGLTDYGYTF. CDR3 nucleotides: TGTGCCACCAGCAGAGAAGTGGACAGGGGGCTAACAGACTATGGCTACACCTTC. Based on the CDR3 plus reference TRBV15 and TRBJ1-2, the full variable domain is DAMVIQNPRYQVTQFGKPVTLSCSQTLNHNVMYWYQQKSSQAPKLLFHYYDKDFNNEADTPDNFQSRRPNTSFCFLDIRSPGLGDTAMYLCATSREVDRGLTDYGYTFGSGTRLTVV.

The rearrangement uses TRBV7-9 and TRBJ2-7; D possibly corresponds to TRBD2 (7 bases). Trimming cost V 3 bases and J 4 bases, with 19 bases left between them. The germline gives CDR1 SEHNR, CDR2 FQNEAQ (reference sequence). The CDR3 has 16 residues. The CDR3 nucleotides read TGTGCCAGCAGCTTCCCCAGGGGCGGGAGCGGTTACGAGCAGTACTTC. Protein sequence: CASSFPRGGSGYEQYF. Together with reference TRBV7-9 and TRBJ2-7, the CDR3 gives the full variable domain: DTGVSQNPRHKITKRGQNVTFRCDPISEHNRLYWYRQTLGQGPEFLTYFQNEAQLEKSRLLSDRFSAERPKGSFSTLEIQRTEQGDSAMYLCASSFPRGGSGYEQYFGPGTRLTVT.

The V and J genes are TRBV2 and TRBJ1-3; D not resolved. V gave up 6 bases and J gave up 0 bases, with 15 bases separating them. CDR1 is SNHLY and CDR2 is FYNNEI in the germline V gene. The CDR3 is made up of 16 amino acids. The CDR3 DNA is TGTGCCAGCAGATCGCTGACGGGAAGCTCTGGAAACACCATATATTTT. Protein: CASRSLTGSSGNTIYF.

The V call is TRBV5-6, the J call TRBJ1-5; D is unclear. CDR1 SGHDT and CDR2 YYEEEE come from the germline V gene. V was cut by 4 bases and J by 0 bases, with 8 bases left in between. The CDR3 runs 14 residues. The CDR3 sequence is CASSMGVSNQPQHF. The CDR3 DNA is TGTGCCAGCAGCATGGGAGTTAGCAATCAGCCCCAGCATTTT.

This chain's CDR3 is CASTPAGTGYEKLFF. CDR3 coding DNA: TGTGCCAGCACCCCGGCGGGGACAGGGTACGAAAAACTGTTTTTT. The V and J genes are TRBV28 and TRBJ1-4; 9 bases are a match to TRBD1. CDR3 length equals 15 residues. The trim removed 7 bases at V and 8 bases at J, leaving 11 bases unmatched. Germline assignment: CDR1 MDHEN and CDR2 SYDVKM.

This chain joins TRBV6-5 and TRBJ2-7; no clear D. The CDR3 contains 14 residues. Germline V gives CDR1 MNHEY, CDR2 SVGAGI. With 0 bases removed from V and 4 bases from J, the gap between germline ends came to 10 bases. CDR3 sequence (DNA): TGTGCCAGCAGTTACTCGGGGATTGGTTACGAGCAGTACTTC. Amino acid sequence: CASSYSGIGYEQYF.